One sample yielded the 27 T cell receptor beta chains listed below, sequenced in a study of T cells after yellow fever vaccination. TCRdb recomputed calls from the 5' RACE reads with MiXCR, one row per CDR3 protein. The table includes 500,000 to 650,000 distinct CDR3 sequences, 12% detected once. Sample: PBMCs, taken on the day of the yellow fever booster vaccination. These receptors came from a man between 25 and 39 years old who received the YFV17D yellow fever vaccine.

The rearrangement joins TRBV19 to TRBJ2-2; tentatively, D is TRBD2 (5 bases). Germline V gene lookup returns CDR1 LNHDA and CDR2 SQIVND (reference sequence). V was trimmed by 3 bases and J by 6 bases, leaving 8 bases between them. The length of the CDR3 is 13 residues. CDR3 nucleotide sequence: TGTGCCAGTAGTATCGAGAGGGCCGGGGAGCTGTTTTTT. Amino acid sequence: CASSIERAGELFF.

This clonotype occurred a few times. The CDR3 DNA reads TGTGCCAGCTCACCGAGACCCCTAAGGGACACTGAAGCTTTCTTT. This sequence encodes CASSPRPLRDTEAFF. V and J are TRBV18 and TRBJ1-1; D unresolved. The germline V gene encodes CDR1 KGHSH and CDR2 LQKENI. The ends were cut back, 3 bases at V and 3 bases at J, with 14 bases in the middle. There are 15 residues in the CDR3.

This clonotype was seen at least ten times. J is TRBJ2-7 and V is TRBV7-2; D unclear. V lost 5 bases and J 0 bases, leaving 11 bases between the germline ends. CDR3 length: 14 residues. The germline gives CDR1 SGHTA, CDR2 FQGNSA. CDR3 sequence reads: CASSGDWSSYEQYF. DNA of the CDR3: TGTGCCAGCAGCGGAGACTGGAGCTCCTACGAGCAGTACTTC.

This clonotype has more than one count but fewer than ten. The gene calls are TRBV29-1 and TRBJ2-7; 12 positions match TRBD2. From germline, CDR1 is SQVTM and CDR2 ANQGSEA. V shed 6 bases and J 1 base; nucleotides not matched to a gene: 10. This CDR3 has 16 residues. CDR3 nucleotide sequence: TGCAGCGTACAGCGACTAGCGGGAGCCCAATCCTACGAGCAGTACTTC. Translating it yields CSVQRLAGAQSYEQYF.

This sequence joins TRBV20-1 and TRBJ2-7, with 7 bases matching TRBD2. Per the germline V gene, CDR1 is DFQATT and CDR2 is SNEGSKA (reference sequence). CDR3 length: 15 residues. After removal of 3 bases from V and 2 bases from J, the junction contained 10 bases not matched to a gene. This chain's CDR3 is CSASSGGRATYEQYF. The CDR3 region has the DNA TGCAGTGCTAGCAGTGGCGGGAGAGCCACCTACGAGCAGTACTTC.

This clonotype has a handful of counts. CDR3 sequence reads: CASSFTSGRRETQYF. In DNA form, the CDR3 reads TGCGCCAGCAGCTTCACTAGCGGGAGGAGAGAGACCCAGTACTTC. The chain links TRBV5-1 to TRBJ2-5, with TRBD2 identical over 12 bases. After removal of 2 bases from V and 4 bases from J, the junction contained 3 bases not matched to a gene. The CDR3 contains 15 residues. Germline CDR1 SGHRS, CDR2 YFSETQ.

This clonotype has only a few counts. The chain links TRBV29-1 to TRBJ2-7, with unresolved D. The V end lost 4 bases, the J end lost 9 bases, and 13 bases lay between the germline ends. The CDR3 length is 11 residues. Germline V gene lookup returns CDR1 SQVTM and CDR2 ANQGSEA. This CDR3 reads CSVGSWFGQYF. The CDR3 DNA is TGCAGCGTTGGTAGCTGGTTTGGGCAGTACTTC.

The rearrangement uses TRBV7-2 and TRBJ2-7, with 10 nucleotides matching TRBD2. The CDR3 loop spans 16 amino acids. Per germline, CDR1 SGHTA and CDR2 FQGNSA. The ends lost 0 bases at V and 4 bases at J; junction bases unmatched: 6. CDR3 loop: CASSLAPLAGVYEQYF. The CDR3 DNA reads as TGTGCCAGCAGCTTAGCCCCCCTAGCGGGAGTGTACGAGCAGTACTTC.

The V and J genes are TRBV28 and TRBJ2-7, with D perhaps TRBD2 (5 bases). This CDR3 has 14 residues. Germline-derived CDR1 and CDR2 are MDHEN and SYDVKM. Trimming took 7 bases from V and 0 from J, leaving 13 bases between them. CDR3 sequence (DNA): TGTGCCAGCATCCCGACGGGGAGCTCCTACGAGCAGTACTTC. As protein: CASIPTGSSYEQYF.

This clonotype was seen a few times. The chain is built from TRBV7-9 and TRBJ1-1, with D uncertain. The germline V gene has CDR1 SEHNR and CDR2 FQNEAQ (reference sequence). This CDR3 is built from 13 residues. Trimming removed 4 bases at V and 3 bases at J, with 9 bases between. CDR3 residues: CASSSNGYTEAFF. CDR3 nucleotide sequence: TGTGCCAGCAGCTCGAACGGGTACACTGAAGCTTTCTTT.

This clonotype has only a few counts. The V and J genes are TRBV6-5 and TRBJ2-2; D unclear. CDR1 is MNHEY and CDR2 is SVGAGI in the germline V gene. Trimming removed 0 bases from V and 6 bases from J, with 14 bases in between. The CDR3 is made up of 16 amino acids. In nucleotides, the CDR3 is TGTGCCAGCAGTTACTCGACGCCCGCGGCGGCCGGGGAGCTGTTTTTT. Its translation: CASSYSTPAAAGELFF.

This clonotype showed up just a few times. The rearrangement uses TRBV12-3 or TRBV12-4 and TRBJ1-1; 7 bases map to TRBD1. The CDR3 runs to 17 residues. J was trimmed by 0 bases and V by 5 bases; bases with no gene match: 12. CDR3 DNA: TGTGCCAGCAGTCCGGGAACAGGGGTAATCATGAACACTGAAGCTTTCTTT. Its protein product is CASSPGTGVIMNTEAFF.

The CDR3 is CASSQARGLSETQYF. In DNA form, the CDR3 reads TGTGCCAGCAGCCAAGCCAGGGGTCTATCGGAGACCCAGTACTTC. The chain carries TRBV14 and TRBJ2-5; D is perhaps TRBD1 (6 bases). CDR3 size: 15 residues. The germline V and J ends were trimmed by 1 base and 5 bases, with 14 bases remaining between them. Germline CDR1 and CDR2: SGHDN and FVKESK. Complete variable domain (other parts from reference TRBV14 and TRBJ2-5): EAGVTQFPSHSVIEKGQTVTLRCDPISGHDNLYWYRRVMGKEIKFLLHFVKESKQDESGMPNNRFLAERTGGTYSTLKVQPAELEDSGVYFCASSQARGLSETQYFGPGTRLLVL.

This sequence joins TRBV6-1 and TRBJ1-1; TRBD1 matches 7 bases. The CDR3 runs to 15 residues. CDR1 and CDR2 (germline): MNHNS, SASEGT. The J segment lost 4 bases and the V segment lost 6 bases, leaving 11 bases of the junction unmatched. The CDR3 loop reads CASSPRQGLGTEAFF. In nucleotides, the CDR3 is TGTGCCAGCAGCCCCCGACAGGGTCTTGGCACTGAAGCTTTCTTT.

This clonotype has just a few counts. The V and J genes are TRBV7-6 and TRBJ2-1, with D unresolved. Trimming cost V 5 bases and J 2 bases, with 13 bases left between them. Germline CDR1 SGHVS, CDR2 FNYEAQ. The CDR3 has 15 amino acids. The CDR3 region is CASSTANFPYNEQFF. CDR3 coding DNA: TGTGCCAGCAGCACCGCTAACTTTCCCTACAATGAGCAGTTCTTC.

A few counts support this clonotype. This chain uses TRBV20-1 with TRBJ2-1; 13 bases fit TRBD2. There are 18 residues in the CDR3. Per the germline V gene, CDR1 is DFQATT and CDR2 is SNEGSKA (reference sequence). The ends lost 8 bases at V and 5 bases at J; junction bases unmatched: 18. CDR3 region: CSTESRGLAGWYDNEQFF. CDR3 DNA sequence: TGCAGTACGGAGTCCCGGGGACTAGCGGGATGGTACGACAATGAGCAGTTCTTC.

This clonotype was seen only a few times. The chain is built from TRBV5-4 and TRBJ2-7, with 8 bases that match TRBD2. J lost 6 bases, V lost 4 bases, and 9 bases had no gene match. The CDR3 totals 14 residues. Germline values: CDR1 SGHNT, CDR2 YYREEE (reference sequence). The CDR3 DNA reads as TGTGCCAGCAGCCCCTCGAGACTAGCGCCCGAGCAGTACTTC. As protein: CASSPSRLAPEQYF.

This chain uses TRBV27 with TRBJ1-6; TRBD1 agrees at 7 bases. The CDR3 totals 15 residues. CDR1 MNHEY and CDR2 SMNVEV come from the germline V gene (reference sequence). The ends lost 7 bases at V and 4 bases at J; junction bases unmatched: 7. The CDR3 coding sequence is TGTGCCAGCAAGATGGGACAGACGTATAATTCACCCCTCCACTTT. Protein product: CASKMGQTYNSPLHF.

The table lists this clonotype with a count of one. The chain couples TRBV5-1 to TRBJ2-5, with a weak D call TRBD1 (5 bases). CDR1 and CDR2 (germline): SGHRS, YFSETQ. With 0 bases removed from V and 7 bases from J, the gap between germline ends came to 19 bases. This CDR3 has 16 residues. The DNA for the CDR3 is TGCGCCAGCAGCTTGGCCGCGACAGCCCCTTTCCGGACCCAGTACTTC. It is translated as CASSLAATAPFRTQYF.

CDR3 nucleotides: TGTGCCAGCAGTTACTCGACACCAGGGACTGGGGCCAACGTCCTGACTTTC. Protein: CASSYSTPGTGANVLTF. The rearrangement joins TRBV6-5 to TRBJ2-6; D might be TRBD1 (5 bases). The CDR3 spans 17 residues. Germline loops: CDR1 MNHEY, CDR2 SVGAGI. V lost 0 bases to trimming and J lost 2 bases, with 11 bases between them.

V gene TRBV7-6 combines with J gene TRBJ2-7; 9 bases are shared with TRBD2. Germline lookup yields CDR1 SGHVS and CDR2 FNYEAQ. Trimming removed 0 bases from V and 4 bases from J; junction bases left unmatched: 16. CDR3 length equals 19 residues. CDR3 DNA: TGTGCCAGCAGCTTAGCGCCAAAACTTTTAGCGGGAGCAAGTTACGAGCAGTACTTC. Residues: CASSLAPKLLAGASYEQYF.

The V gene is TRBV3-1, the J gene TRBJ1-3, with D uncertain. The CDR3 has 15 residues. V lost 1 base and J lost 0, with 7 bases in between. Per the germline V gene, CDR1 is LGHDT and CDR2 is YNNKEL (reference sequence). The CDR3 DNA follows: TGTGCCAGCAGCCAAGCCAGCCTCTCTGGAAACACCATATATTTT. It codes for CASSQASLSGNTIYF. Full variable domain (outside the CDR3, taken from reference TRBV3-1 and TRBJ1-3): DTAVSQTPKYLVTQMGNDKSIKCEQNLGHDTMYWYKQDSKKFLKIMFSYNNKELIINETVPNRFSPKSPDKAHLNLHINSLELGDSAVYFCASSQASLSGNTIYFGEGSWLTVV.

This sequence joins TRBV7-2 and TRBJ2-5; a possible D gene is TRBD2 (5 bases). CDR3 size: 12 residues. With 7 bases removed from V and 8 bases from J, the gap between germline ends came to 14 bases. CDR1 is SGHTA and CDR2 is FQGNSA in the germline V gene. CDR3 nucleotide sequence: TGTGCCAGCACCGAGGTCCGGGGAACCCAGTACTTC. Translation gives CASTEVRGTQYF.

V gene TRBV5-6 combines with J gene TRBJ2-7, with a tentative D call TRBD2 (5 bases). The V and J ends lost 4 bases and 3 bases respectively, with 11 bases between them. The germline gives CDR1 SGHDT, CDR2 YYEEEE. This CDR3 region has 13 residues. The CDR3 region is CASSPGILYEQYF. The DNA of the CDR3 is TGTGCCAGCAGCCCCGGGATCCTCTACGAGCAGTACTTC. Full variable domain (remainder filled in from reference TRBV5-6 and TRBJ2-7): DAGVTQSPTHLIKTRGQQVTLRCSPKSGHDTVSWYQQALGQGPQFIFQYYEEEERQRGNFPDRFSGHQFPNYSSELNVNALLLGDSALYLCASSPGILYEQYFGPGTRLTVT.

This clonotype has a handful of counts. This chain links TRBV10-2 with TRBJ2-6; D is perhaps TRBD1 (6 bases). The CDR3 is 14 residues long. Germline CDR1 and CDR2: WSHSY and SAAADI. Between the trimmed V and J ends, which lost 8 bases and 0 bases, there was a span of 8 bases. CDR3 in amino acids: CASWDNSGANVLTF. As DNA, the CDR3 is TGCGCCAGCTGGGACAACTCTGGGGCCAACGTCCTGACTTTC.

V is TRBV12-3 or TRBV12-4 and J is TRBJ2-5; 9 bases are shared with TRBD2. CDR3 length equals 15 residues. V lost 5 bases and J lost 6; bases outside the gene matches: 10. The DNA for the CDR3 is TGTGCCAGCAGTCTCCATAGCGGGAGCGGAAAGACCCAGTACTTC. Encoded protein: CASSLHSGSGKTQYF.

The V and J genes are TRBV20-1 and TRBJ2-3; no reliable D call. Trimming removed 5 bases at V and 2 bases at J, with 11 bases between. This CDR3 region has 13 residues. Germline lookup yields CDR1 DFQATT and CDR2 SNEGSKA (reference sequence). The CDR3 region is CSAVETVTDTQYF. The CDR3 DNA is TGCAGTGCTGTAGAAACAGTCACAGATACGCAGTATTTT.